What follows is one T cell receptor beta chain and its context. Patients in Seattle were enrolled during active infection, then followed longitudinally. This specimen comes from a study of blood T cell repertoires in COVID-19. About the research overall: Material from acute and convalescent COVID-19 was sourced from the United States, Italy and Spain. Sample material is recorded as cDNA or gDNA derived from T cells, B-cell-depleted T cells, or PBMCs.

This table comes from immunoSEQ multiplex PCR, and its TCRdb copy is limited to in-frame clones, with some not included. Of roughly 350,000 clones listed, approximately 89% are singletons. The receptor was derived from a woman aged 25 to 39 with COVID-19, enrolled during active disease. The sample was peripheral blood.

CDR3 nucleotide sequence: TGTGCCATAGGACAGAGCAATCAGCCCCAGCATTTT. Translated, it gives CAIGQSNQPQHF. V is TRBV10-3 and J is TRBJ1-5; TRBD1 is a possible D gene (6 bases). Germline assignment: CDR1 ENHRY and CDR2 SYGVKD. Trimming took 9 bases from V and 1 from J, leaving 7 bases between them. The CDR3 loop spans 12 amino acids.